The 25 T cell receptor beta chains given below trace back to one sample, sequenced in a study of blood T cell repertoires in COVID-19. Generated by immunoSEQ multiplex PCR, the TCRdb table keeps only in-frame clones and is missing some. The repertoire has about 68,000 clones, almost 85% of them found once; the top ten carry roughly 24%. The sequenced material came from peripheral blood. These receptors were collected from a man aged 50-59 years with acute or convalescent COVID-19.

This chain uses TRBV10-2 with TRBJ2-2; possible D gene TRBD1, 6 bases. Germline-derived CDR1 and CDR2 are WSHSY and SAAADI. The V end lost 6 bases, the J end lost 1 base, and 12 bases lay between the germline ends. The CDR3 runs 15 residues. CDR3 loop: CASSPETGNTGELFF. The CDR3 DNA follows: TGCGCCAGCAGCCCCGAGACAGGGAACACCGGGGAGCTGTTTTTT.

CDR3 protein: CASSPGDRDTGELFF. The CDR3 nucleotides read TGCGCCAGCAGCCCTGGGGACAGGGACACCGGGGAGCTGTTTTTT. The V and J genes are TRBV5-1 and TRBJ2-2; 9 nucleotides line up with TRBD1. This CDR3 spans 15 amino acids. V lost 4 bases, J lost 3 bases, and 4 bases stayed unmatched. CDR1 is SGHRS, CDR2 YFSETQ, per germline. The full variable domain, completed using reference TRBV5-1 and TRBJ2-2, is KAGVTQTPRYLIKTRGQQVTLSCSPISGHRSVSWYQQTPGQGLQFLFEYFSETQRNKGNFPGRFSGRQFSNSRSEMNVSTLELGDSALYLCASSPGDRDTGELFFGEGSRLTVL.

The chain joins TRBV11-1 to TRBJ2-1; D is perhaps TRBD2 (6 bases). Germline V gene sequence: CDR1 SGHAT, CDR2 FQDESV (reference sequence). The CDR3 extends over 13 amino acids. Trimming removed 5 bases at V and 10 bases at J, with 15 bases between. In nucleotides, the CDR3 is TGTGCCAGCAGCGTCCCGGGGGATAAAGAGCAGTTCTTC. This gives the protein CASSVPGDKEQFF.

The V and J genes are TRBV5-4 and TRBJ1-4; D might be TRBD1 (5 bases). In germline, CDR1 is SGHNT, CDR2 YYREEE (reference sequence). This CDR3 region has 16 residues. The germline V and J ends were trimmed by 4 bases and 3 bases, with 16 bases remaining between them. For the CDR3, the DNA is TGTGCCAGCAGCACCGCCGGGGGGTCAGCTAATGAAAAACTGTTTTTT. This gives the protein CASSTAGGSANEKLFF.

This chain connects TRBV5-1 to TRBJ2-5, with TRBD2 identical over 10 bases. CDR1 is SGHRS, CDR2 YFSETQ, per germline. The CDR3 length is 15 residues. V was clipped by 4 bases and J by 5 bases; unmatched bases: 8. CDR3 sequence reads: CASSGLLAGPETQYF. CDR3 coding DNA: TGCGCCAGCAGCGGATTACTAGCGGGGCCGGAGACCCAGTACTTC.

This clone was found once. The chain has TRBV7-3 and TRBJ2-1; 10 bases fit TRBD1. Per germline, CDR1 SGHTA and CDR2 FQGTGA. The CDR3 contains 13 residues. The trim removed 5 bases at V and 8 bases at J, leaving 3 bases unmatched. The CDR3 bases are TGTGCCAGCAGCACGACAGGGGGCGATGAGCAGTTCTTC. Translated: CASSTTGGDEQFF.

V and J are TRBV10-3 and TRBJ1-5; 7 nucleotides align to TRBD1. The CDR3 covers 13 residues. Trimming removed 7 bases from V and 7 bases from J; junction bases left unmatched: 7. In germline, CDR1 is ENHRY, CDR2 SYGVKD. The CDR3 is CAINDDRDQPQHF. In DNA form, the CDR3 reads TGTGCCATCAACGACGACAGGGACCAGCCCCAGCATTTT.

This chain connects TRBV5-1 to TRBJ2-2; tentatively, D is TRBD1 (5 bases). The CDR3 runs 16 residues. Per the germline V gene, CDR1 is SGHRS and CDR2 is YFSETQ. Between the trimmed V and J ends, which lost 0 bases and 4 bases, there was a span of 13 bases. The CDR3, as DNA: TGCGCCAGCAGCTTGGACGACAGTTATCGCACCGGGGAGCTGTTTTTT. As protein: CASSLDDSYRTGELFF.

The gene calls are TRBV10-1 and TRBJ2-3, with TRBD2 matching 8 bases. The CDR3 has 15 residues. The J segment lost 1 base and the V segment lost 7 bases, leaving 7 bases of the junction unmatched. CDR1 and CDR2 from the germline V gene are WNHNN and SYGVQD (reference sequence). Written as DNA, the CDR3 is TGCGCCAGCACCCCCCCGGGGGGGGGCACAGATACGCAGTATTTT. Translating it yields CASTPPGGGTDTQYF.

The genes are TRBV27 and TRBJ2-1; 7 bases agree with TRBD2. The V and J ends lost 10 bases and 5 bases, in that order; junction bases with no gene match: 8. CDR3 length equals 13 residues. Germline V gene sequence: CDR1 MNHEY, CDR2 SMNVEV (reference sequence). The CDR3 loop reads CATAGGRNNEQFF. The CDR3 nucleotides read TGTGCCACCGCGGGCGGGAGAAACAATGAGCAGTTCTTC.

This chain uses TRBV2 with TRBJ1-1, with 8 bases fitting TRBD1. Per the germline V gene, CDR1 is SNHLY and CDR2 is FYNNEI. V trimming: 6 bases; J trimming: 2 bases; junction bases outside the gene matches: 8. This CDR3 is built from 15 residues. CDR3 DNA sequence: TGTGCCAGCAGATTCACGACAGGGGTCAACACTGAAGCTTTCTTT. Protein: CASRFTTGVNTEAFF.

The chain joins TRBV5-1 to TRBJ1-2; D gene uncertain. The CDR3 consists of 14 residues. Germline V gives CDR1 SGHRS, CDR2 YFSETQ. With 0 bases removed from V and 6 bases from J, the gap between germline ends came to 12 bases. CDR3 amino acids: CASSLAWESDGYTF. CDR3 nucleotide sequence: TGCGCCAGCAGCTTGGCCTGGGAGTCGGATGGCTACACCTTC. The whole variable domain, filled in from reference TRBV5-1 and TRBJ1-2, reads KAGVTQTPRYLIKTRGQQVTLSCSPISGHRSVSWYQQTPGQGLQFLFEYFSETQRNKGNFPGRFSGRQFSNSRSEMNVSTLELGDSALYLCASSLAWESDGYTFGSGTRLTVV.

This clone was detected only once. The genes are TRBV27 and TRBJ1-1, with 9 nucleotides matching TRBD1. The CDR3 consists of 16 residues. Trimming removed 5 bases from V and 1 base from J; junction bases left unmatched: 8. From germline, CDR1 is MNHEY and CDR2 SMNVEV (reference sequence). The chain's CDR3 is CASSPLLTGGNTEAFF. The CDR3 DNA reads TGTGCCAGCAGTCCCCTATTGACAGGGGGGAACACTGAAGCTTTCTTT.

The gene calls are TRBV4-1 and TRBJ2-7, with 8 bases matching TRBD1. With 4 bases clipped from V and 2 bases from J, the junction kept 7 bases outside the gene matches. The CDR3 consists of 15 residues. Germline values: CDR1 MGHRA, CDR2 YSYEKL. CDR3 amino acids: CASSPTTGEPYEQYF. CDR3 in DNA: TGCGCCAGCAGCCCGACGACAGGGGAACCCTACGAGCAGTACTTC.

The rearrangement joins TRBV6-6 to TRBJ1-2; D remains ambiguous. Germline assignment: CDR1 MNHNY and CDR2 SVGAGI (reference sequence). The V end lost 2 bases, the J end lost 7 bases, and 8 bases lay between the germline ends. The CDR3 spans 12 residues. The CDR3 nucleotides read TGTGCCAGCAGTTACCCACTCACTGGCTACACCTTC. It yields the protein CASSYPLTGYTF.

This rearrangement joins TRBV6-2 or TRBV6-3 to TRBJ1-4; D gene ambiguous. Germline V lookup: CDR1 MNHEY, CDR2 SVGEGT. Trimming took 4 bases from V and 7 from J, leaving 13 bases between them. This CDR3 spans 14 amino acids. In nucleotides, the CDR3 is TGTGCCAGCAGTTTCGGAGAGGGTGGTGAAAAACTGTTTTTT. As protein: CASSFGEGGEKLFF.

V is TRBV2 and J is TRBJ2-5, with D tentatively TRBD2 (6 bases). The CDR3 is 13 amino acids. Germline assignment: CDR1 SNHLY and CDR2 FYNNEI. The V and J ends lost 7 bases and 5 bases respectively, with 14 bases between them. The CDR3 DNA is TGTGCCAGCACCATTAGCGGTCTTGAGACCCAGTACTTC. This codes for CASTISGLETQYF.

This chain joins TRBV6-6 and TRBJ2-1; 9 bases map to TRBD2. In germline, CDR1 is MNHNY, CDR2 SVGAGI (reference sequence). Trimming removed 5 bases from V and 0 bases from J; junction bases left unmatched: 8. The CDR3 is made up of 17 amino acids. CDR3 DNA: TGTGCCAGCAGTCCTAGTAGCGGGGGAAGCTCCTACAATGAGCAGTTCTTC. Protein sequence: CASSPSSGGSSYNEQFF.

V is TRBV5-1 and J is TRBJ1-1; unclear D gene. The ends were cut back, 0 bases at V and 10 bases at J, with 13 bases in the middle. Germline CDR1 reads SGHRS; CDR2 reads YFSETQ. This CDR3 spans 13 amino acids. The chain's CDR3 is CASSLEAPGRAFF. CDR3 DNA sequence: TGCGCCAGCAGCTTGGAGGCACCGGGTCGAGCTTTCTTT.

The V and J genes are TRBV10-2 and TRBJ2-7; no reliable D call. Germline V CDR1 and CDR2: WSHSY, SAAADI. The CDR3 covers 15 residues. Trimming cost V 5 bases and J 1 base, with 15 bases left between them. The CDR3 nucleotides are TGCGCCAGCAGTCCTTTAGCCAGCGCGTCCTACGAGCAGTACGTC. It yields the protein CASSPLASASYEQYV.

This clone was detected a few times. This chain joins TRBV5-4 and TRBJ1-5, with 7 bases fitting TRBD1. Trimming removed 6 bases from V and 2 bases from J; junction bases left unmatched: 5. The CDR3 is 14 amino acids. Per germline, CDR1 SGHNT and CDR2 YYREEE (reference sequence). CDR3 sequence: CASMHRGGNQPQHF. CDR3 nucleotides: TGTGCCAGCATGCACAGGGGAGGCAATCAGCCCCAGCATTTT.

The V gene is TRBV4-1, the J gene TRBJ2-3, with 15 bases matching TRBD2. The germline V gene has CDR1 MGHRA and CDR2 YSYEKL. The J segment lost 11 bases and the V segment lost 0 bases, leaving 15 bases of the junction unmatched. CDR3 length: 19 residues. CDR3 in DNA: TGCGCCAGCAGCCAAGAATGGGGACTAGCGGGGGGACCGGAGTCGGTGCAGTATTTT. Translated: CASSQEWGLAGGPESVQYF.

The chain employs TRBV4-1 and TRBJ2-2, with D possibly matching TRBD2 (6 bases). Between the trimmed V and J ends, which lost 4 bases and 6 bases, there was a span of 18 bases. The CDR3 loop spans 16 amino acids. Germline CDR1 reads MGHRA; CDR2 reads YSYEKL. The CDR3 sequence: CASSRLEREDAGELFF. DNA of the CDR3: TGCGCCAGCAGCCGCCTCGAGAGGGAGGATGCCGGGGAGCTGTTTTTT.

For the CDR3, the DNA is TGTGCCACCAATACACGGGGGTACTCCTACAATGAGCAGTTCTTC. It codes for CATNTRGYSYNEQFF. The chain has TRBV7-2 and TRBJ2-1, with a tentative D call TRBD2 (6 bases). Germline assignment: CDR1 SGHTA and CDR2 FQGNSA. The CDR3 covers 15 residues. Deletions cut 10 bases from V and 0 bases from J, with 16 bases between.

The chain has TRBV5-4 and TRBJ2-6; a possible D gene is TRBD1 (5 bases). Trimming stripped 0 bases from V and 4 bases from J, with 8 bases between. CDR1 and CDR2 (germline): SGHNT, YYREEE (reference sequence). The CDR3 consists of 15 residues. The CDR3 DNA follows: TGTGCCAGCAGCTTGGGTGGGGCCGGGGCCAACGTCCTGACTTTC. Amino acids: CASSLGGAGANVLTF.